Below, one T cell receptor beta chain is given with its context. Its specific antigen is unknown. No base quality information exists; no much larger clone differs at one position. The method was RT-PCR. Sequencing was performed on a NextSeq 550. Using fastp at Q25 and MiXCR, TCRdb reprocessed the public reads and kept productive beta chains. Entries that share a CDR3 protein sequence are merged under the most common genes and DNA. This sample holds approximately 160,000 distinct CDR3 sequences; over 25% were observed only once. The ten largest account for less than 3.5% of the sample. Trimming leaves V shorter by 3 bases and J shorter by 1 base, with the junction holding 9 bases beyond the gene matches. The CDR3 sequence holds 19 residues, the cysteine and phenylalanine included. Only the CDR3 DNA is retained, 57 bases long and in frame from the first base. The germline V gene sets CDR1 to SGHRS and CDR2 to YFSETQ.

This specimen comes from a study of patients and donors after allogeneic stem cell transplantation (dated by TCRdb to 2018 to 2021). Sample: blood, either unsorted or a sorted T cell fraction (not recorded which). This TCR came from a human donor who was either an allogeneic HSCT recipient or a stem cell or donor lymphocyte infusion donor (not recorded which). It is not recorded whose cells these are; they may come from a transplant donor. The rearrangement combines TRBV5-1 with TRBJ2-1, with 14 bases matching TRBD2. The DNA sequence is given as TGCGCCAGCAGCTCTGGGACTAGCGGGAGTGAGGGATCCTACAATGAGCAGTTCTTC. Translated, this is CASSSGTSGSEGSYNEQFF.